Included here is one TCR beta chain sequence, with context. The antigen remains unidentified. One end of the junction varies from germline; a read error may be responsible. The records omit this donor's CMV serostatus. This CDR3 is 16 amino acids long. Germline V CDR1 and CDR2: LNHNV, YYDKDF (reference sequence). The PCR had 60 Vbeta and 13 Jbeta primers. Sequencing was performed with immunoSEQ multiplex PCR; in TCRdb, only in-frame clones are kept and a portion is missing. The sample carries over 100,000 clones, 74% recorded once. These data are taken from a study of cytomegalovirus exposure and HLA in healthy donors. Notes on the study in general: There were some public TCRs occurring in many donors, but most TCR sequences were rare. In a later analysis, 15,000 to 20,000 TCR beta sequences were associated with HLA alleles at 0.05 false discovery rate. Segments of the TCR beta V type were, in most cases, productive about 90% or about 30% of the time in an earlier analysis.

Sequenced: PBMCs. The source is a human donor in good health. This chain joins TRBV15 and TRBJ1-1; 9 positions match TRBD1. The CDR3: CATSIPGTGRNIEAFF. In DNA, the CDR3 is TGTGCCACCAGCATCCCCGGGACAGGGCGGAACATTGAAGCTTTCTTT.